These T cell receptor beta chains were read from a single sample in a study of blood T cell repertoires in COVID-19. Measured with immunoSEQ multiplex PCR; TCRdb has only the in-frame clones, and not every one. Altogether around 70,000 clones are present, just under 80% being singletons, with the ten largest covering about a tenth. Sequencing was performed on peripheral blood. These receptors originate from a human donor in a cohort sampled during active COVID-19. CDR3s include the opening cysteine and the closing phenylalanine or tryptophan. A D gene is named only where the DNA matches it firmly. Rows may omit the clone size; those that give it use once, few, many or a size class.

CDR3 protein: CSARTRREQYF
CDR3 DNA: TGCAGTGCAAGGACTCGAAGGGAGCAGTACTTC
clone size: .
J gene: TRBJ2-7
D gene: .
V gene: TRBV20-1

CDR3 protein: CASTIQRGLAGWNEQFF
CDR3 DNA: TGTGCCAGCACCATTCAGAGAGGACTAGCGGGTTGGAATGAGCAGTTCTTC
clone size: .
J gene: TRBJ2-1
D gene: TRBD2
V gene: TRBV11-3

CDR3 protein: CASNLGVGQNEQFF
CDR3 DNA: TGTGCCAGCAATCTGGGCGTTGGACAGAATGAGCAGTTCTTC
clone size: .
J gene: TRBJ2-1
D gene: .
V gene: TRBV5-4

CDR3 protein: CASSVAGGSYNEQFF
CDR3 DNA: TGTGCCAGCAGCGTAGCCGGGGGCTCCTACAATGAGCAGTTCTTC
clone size: .
J gene: TRBJ2-1
D gene: .
V gene: TRBV9

CDR3 protein: CASRVGAGVSDTQYF
CDR3 DNA: TGTGCCAGCAGAGTGGGAGCGGGAGTGTCAGATACGCAGTATTTT
clone size: .
J gene: TRBJ2-3
D gene: TRBD2
V gene: TRBV5-4

CDR3 protein: CASSLIPLAYSTDTQYF
CDR3 DNA: TGTGCCAGCAGTCTAATCCCACTAGCGTATAGCACAGATACGCAGTATTTT
clone size: few
J gene: TRBJ2-3
D gene: TRBD2
V gene: TRBV6-2/TRBV6-3

CDR3 protein: CASSPGGPTEAFF
CDR3 DNA: TGTGCCAGCAGCCCCGGAGGACCCACTGAAGCTTTCTTT
clone size: .
J gene: TRBJ1-1
D gene: .
V gene: TRBV7-9

CDR3 protein: CASSEYRPMNTEAFF
CDR3 DNA: TGTGCCAGCAGTGAATACAGGCCAATGAACACTGAAGCTTTCTTT
clone size: .
J gene: TRBJ1-1
D gene: .
V gene: TRBV6-1

CDR3 protein: CASSLDRANTEAFF
CDR3 DNA: TGTGCCAGCAGCTTAGACAGGGCAAACACTGAAGCTTTCTTT
clone size: .
J gene: TRBJ1-1
D gene: .
V gene: TRBV7-2

CDR3 protein: CASSPTGSQYEQYF
CDR3 DNA: TGTGCCAGCAGCCCTACCGGGAGCCAATACGAGCAGTACTTC
clone size: .
J gene: TRBJ2-7
D gene: .
V gene: TRBV11-2

CDR3 protein: CASSTHAGSYEQYF
CDR3 DNA: TGTGCCAGCAGCACCCATGCCGGGTCCTACGAGCAGTACTTC
clone size: few
J gene: TRBJ2-7
D gene: .
V gene: TRBV27

CDR3 protein: CASSLGTGRSNQPQHF
CDR3 DNA: TGTGCCAGCAGTCTAGGGACAGGGAGGAGCAATCAGCCCCAGCATTTT
clone size: .
J gene: TRBJ1-5
D gene: TRBD1
V gene: TRBV28

CDR3 protein: CASSATGGRGETQYF
CDR3 DNA: TGTGCCAGCAGTGCCACAGGGGGAAGGGGAGAGACCCAGTACTTC
clone size: .
J gene: TRBJ2-5
D gene: TRBD1
V gene: TRBV6-6

CDR3 protein: CASSQGTGGAETQYF
CDR3 DNA: TGCGCCAGCAGCCAAGGGACAGGGGGCGCTGAGACCCAGTACTTC
clone size: .
J gene: TRBJ2-5
D gene: TRBD1
V gene: TRBV4-1

CDR3 protein: CASSEAGVNSPLHF
CDR3 DNA: TGTGCCAGCAGCGAAGCGGGGGTAAATTCACCCCTCCACTTT
clone size: .
J gene: TRBJ1-6
D gene: .
V gene: TRBV11-3

CDR3 protein: CASSARDRGSEQYF
CDR3 DNA: TGTGCCAGCAGCGCCCGGGACAGGGGTAGTGAGCAGTACTTC
clone size: few
J gene: TRBJ2-7
D gene: TRBD1
V gene: TRBV14

CDR3 protein: CSASPLPGQTAYEQYF
CDR3 DNA: TGCAGTGCTAGTCCACTACCGGGACAAACTGCCTACGAGCAGTACTTC
clone size: many
J gene: TRBJ2-7
D gene: .
V gene: TRBV20-1

CDR3 protein: CASSTTGQGGEKLFF
CDR3 DNA: TGCGCCAGCAGCACGACCGGTCAGGGTGGTGAAAAACTGTTTTTT
clone size: .
J gene: TRBJ1-4
D gene: .
V gene: TRBV5-1

CDR3 protein: CASSQEPSRTGELFF
CDR3 DNA: TGCGCCAGCAGCCAAGAACCTAGCCGCACCGGGGAGCTGTTTTTT
clone size: few
J gene: TRBJ2-2
D gene: .
V gene: TRBV4-3

CDR3 protein: CASSLAGTSGNEQFF
CDR3 DNA: TGTGCCAGCAGCCTCGCCGGGACTAGCGGCAATGAGCAGTTCTTC
clone size: .
J gene: TRBJ2-1
D gene: TRBD2
V gene: TRBV9

CDR3 protein: CASSLGRLAGKQETQYF
CDR3 DNA: TGTGCCAGCAGCTTAGGACGGCTAGCGGGGAAACAAGAGACCCAGTACTTC
clone size: .
J gene: TRBJ2-5
D gene: TRBD2
V gene: TRBV11-2

CDR3 protein: CASRTSGSYEQYF
CDR3 DNA: TGTGCCAGCAGGACTAGCGGGAGTTACGAGCAGTACTTC
clone size: .
J gene: TRBJ2-7
D gene: TRBD2
V gene: TRBV28

CDR3 protein: CASSYHDRANEQYF
CDR3 DNA: TGTGCCAGCAGTTACCACGACAGGGCTAACGAGCAGTACTTC
clone size: .
J gene: TRBJ2-7
D gene: TRBD1
V gene: TRBV6-5

CDR3 protein: CASSPGLRDRGFF
CDR3 DNA: TGCGCCAGCAGCCCGGGGTTAAGGGACAGAGGGTTCTTC
clone size: .
J gene: TRBJ2-1
D gene: TRBD1
V gene: TRBV5-1

CDR3 protein: CASSRRRVLAGELFF
CDR3 DNA: TGTGCCAGCAGCCGACGGAGGGTACTGGCCGGGGAGCTGTTTTTT
clone size: .
J gene: TRBJ2-2
D gene: .
V gene: TRBV7-8

CDR3 protein: CASSQGSGDYYEQYF
CDR3 DNA: TGTGCCAGCAGCCAAGGATCAGGGGACTACTACGAGCAGTACTTC
clone size: .
J gene: TRBJ2-7
D gene: .
V gene: TRBV4-2

CDR3 protein: CASSLQTTGPYEQYF
CDR3 DNA: TGTGCCAGCAGTTTACAGACAACAGGGCCCTACGAGCAGTACTTC
clone size: .
J gene: TRBJ2-7
D gene: .
V gene: TRBV28

CDR3 protein: CSASGDRGLGSPLHF
CDR3 DNA: TGCAGTGCCAGTGGGGACAGGGGGCTGGGTTCACCCCTCCACTTT
clone size: .
J gene: TRBJ1-6
D gene: TRBD1
V gene: TRBV20-1

CDR3 protein: CASRRAEGLYNEQFF
CDR3 DNA: TGTGCCAGCAGAAGAGCGGAGGGGCTCTACAATGAGCAGTTCTTC
clone size: .
J gene: TRBJ2-1
D gene: .
V gene: TRBV6-4

CDR3 protein: CASSTIDRGNEKLFF
CDR3 DNA: TGTGCCAGCAGTACGATTGACAGGGGGAATGAAAAACTGTTTTTT
clone size: .
J gene: TRBJ1-4
D gene: TRBD1
V gene: TRBV28

CDR3 protein: CASSPSRVETQYF
CDR3 DNA: TGTGCCAGCTCACCAAGCAGGGTCGAGACCCAGTACTTC
clone size: .
J gene: TRBJ2-5
D gene: .
V gene: TRBV18

CDR3 protein: CASSFQRQGPGGYTF
CDR3 DNA: TGTGCCAGCAGTTTCCAGAGACAGGGGCCCGGGGGCTACACCTTC
clone size: once
J gene: TRBJ1-2
D gene: TRBD1
V gene: TRBV28

CDR3 protein: CASSTEGYGYTF
CDR3 DNA: TGTGCCAGCAGTACTGAGGGCTATGGCTACACCTTC
clone size: .
J gene: TRBJ1-2
D gene: .
V gene: TRBV12-3/TRBV12-4

CDR3 protein: CASKTGRRASYEQYF
CDR3 DNA: TGCGCCAGCAAGACGGGCAGGCGGGCCTCCTACGAGCAGTACTTC
clone size: .
J gene: TRBJ2-7
D gene: .
V gene: TRBV10-2

CDR3 protein: CASSAVTGTGVSYEQYF
CDR3 DNA: TGTGCCAGCAGCGCGGTAACCGGGACAGGGGTTTCCTACGAGCAGTACTTC
clone size: .
J gene: TRBJ2-7
D gene: TRBD1
V gene: TRBV5-4

CDR3 protein: CASKKGPYGYTF
CDR3 DNA: TGTGCCAGTAAGAAGGGGCCCTATGGCTACACCTTC
clone size: .
J gene: TRBJ1-2
D gene: .
V gene: TRBV19

CDR3 protein: CASRREGPSSYEQYF
CDR3 DNA: TGCGCCAGCCGCCGTGAGGGCCCGAGCTCCTACGAGCAGTACTTC
clone size: .
J gene: TRBJ2-7
D gene: .
V gene: TRBV5-1

CDR3 protein: CACGPEDTQYF
CDR3 DNA: TGTGCCTGCGGACCCGAGGATACGCAGTATTTT
clone size: .
J gene: TRBJ2-3
D gene: .
V gene: TRBV30

CDR3 protein: CASSLTGTSGREQYF
CDR3 DNA: TGTGCCAGCAGTTTAACGGGTACTAGCGGACGGGAGCAGTACTTC
clone size: .
J gene: TRBJ2-7
D gene: TRBD2
V gene: TRBV28

CDR3 protein: CASRASPGQTGTSVDEQYF
CDR3 DNA: TGTGCCAGCCGCGCCTCCCCGGGACAGACCGGGACTAGCGTTGACGAGCAGTACTTC
clone size: medium-sized
J gene: TRBJ2-7
D gene: TRBD2
V gene: TRBV19

CDR3 protein: CASSQGGGYGYTF
CDR3 DNA: TGCGCCAGCAGCCAAGGAGGGGGCTATGGCTACACCTTC
clone size: once
J gene: TRBJ1-2
D gene: .
V gene: TRBV4-3

CDR3 protein: CSVATRLPGYEQYF
CDR3 DNA: TGCAGCGTTGCCACCCGGCTCCCCGGGTACGAGCAGTACTTC
clone size: .
J gene: TRBJ2-7
D gene: .
V gene: TRBV29-1